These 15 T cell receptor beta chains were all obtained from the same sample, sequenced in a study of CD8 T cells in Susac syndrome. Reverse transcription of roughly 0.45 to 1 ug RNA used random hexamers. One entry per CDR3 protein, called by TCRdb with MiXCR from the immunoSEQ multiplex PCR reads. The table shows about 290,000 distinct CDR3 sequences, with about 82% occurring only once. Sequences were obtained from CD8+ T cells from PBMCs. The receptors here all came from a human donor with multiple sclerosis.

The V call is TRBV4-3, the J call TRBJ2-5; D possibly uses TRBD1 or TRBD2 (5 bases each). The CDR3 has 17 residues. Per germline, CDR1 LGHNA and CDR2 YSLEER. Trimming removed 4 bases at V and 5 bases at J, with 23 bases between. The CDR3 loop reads CASSPQGRETAWETQYF. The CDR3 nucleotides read TGCGCCAGCAGCCCCCAAGGCAGGGAGACCGCCTGGGAGACCCAGTACTTC.

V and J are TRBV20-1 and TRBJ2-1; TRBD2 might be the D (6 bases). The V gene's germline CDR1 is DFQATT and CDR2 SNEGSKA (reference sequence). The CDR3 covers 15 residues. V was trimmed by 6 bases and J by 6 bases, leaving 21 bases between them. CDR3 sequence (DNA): TGCAGTGCCCCGGGCGACGGGACTCCCCTCAATGAGCAGTTCTTC. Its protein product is CSAPGDGTPLNEQFF.

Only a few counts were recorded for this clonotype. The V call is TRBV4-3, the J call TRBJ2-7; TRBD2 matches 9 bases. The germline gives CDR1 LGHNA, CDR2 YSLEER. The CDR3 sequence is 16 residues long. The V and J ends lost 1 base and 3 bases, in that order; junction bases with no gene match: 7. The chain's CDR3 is CASSQGIAGAGYEQYF. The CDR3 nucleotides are TGCGCCAGCAGCCAAGGAATAGCGGGAGCTGGCTACGAGCAGTACTTC.

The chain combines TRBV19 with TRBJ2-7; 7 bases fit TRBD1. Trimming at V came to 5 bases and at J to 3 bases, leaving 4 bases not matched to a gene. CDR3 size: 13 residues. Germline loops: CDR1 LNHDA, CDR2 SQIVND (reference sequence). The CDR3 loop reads CASSAQGVYEQYF. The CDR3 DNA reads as TGTGCCAGTAGTGCCCAGGGGGTCTACGAGCAGTACTTC.

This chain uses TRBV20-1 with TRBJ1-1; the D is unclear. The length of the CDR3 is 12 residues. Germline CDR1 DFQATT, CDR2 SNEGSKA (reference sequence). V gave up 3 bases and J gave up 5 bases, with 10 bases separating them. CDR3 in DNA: TGCAGTGCTAGTGCCCAGAGAACTGAAGCTTTCTTT. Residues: CSASAQRTEAFF.

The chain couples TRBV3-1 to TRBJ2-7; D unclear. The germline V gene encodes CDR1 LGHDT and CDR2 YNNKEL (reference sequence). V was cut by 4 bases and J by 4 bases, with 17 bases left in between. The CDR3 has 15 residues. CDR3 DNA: TGTGCCAGCAGCCCCGGCGGCCGGCCCTTTTACGAGCAGTACTTC. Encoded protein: CASSPGGRPFYEQYF.

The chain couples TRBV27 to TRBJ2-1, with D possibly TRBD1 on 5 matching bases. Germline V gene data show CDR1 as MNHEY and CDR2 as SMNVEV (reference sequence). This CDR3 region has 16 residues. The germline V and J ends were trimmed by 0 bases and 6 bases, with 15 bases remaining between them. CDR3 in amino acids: CASSLSAGYYANEQFF. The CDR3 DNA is TGTGCCAGCAGTTTATCAGCAGGGTACTACGCCAATGAGCAGTTCTTC.

The CDR3 spells CASSYSEGEGEETQYF. Written as DNA, the CDR3 is TGTGCCAGCAGTTACTCGGAGGGAGAGGGAGAAGAGACCCAGTACTTC. The V call is TRBV6-5, the J call TRBJ2-5; D is perhaps TRBD2 (6 bases). V was shortened by 0 bases and J by 3 bases, with 14 bases between the two germline ends. The CDR3 runs 16 residues. Germline loops: CDR1 MNHEY, CDR2 SVGAGI.

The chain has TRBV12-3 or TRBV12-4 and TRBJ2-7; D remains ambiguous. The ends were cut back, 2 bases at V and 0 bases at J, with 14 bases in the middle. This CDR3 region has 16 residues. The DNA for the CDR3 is TGTGCCAGCAGTTTAACTGGTTCTAGTTACTCCTACGAGCAGTACTTC. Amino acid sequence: CASSLTGSSYSYEQYF.

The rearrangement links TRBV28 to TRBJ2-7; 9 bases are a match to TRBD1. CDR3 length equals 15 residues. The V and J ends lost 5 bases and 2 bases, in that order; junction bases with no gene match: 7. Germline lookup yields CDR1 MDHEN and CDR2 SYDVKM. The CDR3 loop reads CASSRPGTGPYEQYF. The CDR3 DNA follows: TGTGCCAGCAGTAGGCCCGGGACAGGGCCCTACGAGCAGTACTTC.

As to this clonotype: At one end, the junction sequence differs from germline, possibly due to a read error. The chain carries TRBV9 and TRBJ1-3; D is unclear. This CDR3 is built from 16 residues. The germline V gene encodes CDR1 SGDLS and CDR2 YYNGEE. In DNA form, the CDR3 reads TGTGCCAGCAGCGGACGGCCCGGAGATTCTGAAAACACCATATATTTT. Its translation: CASSGRPGDSENTIYF. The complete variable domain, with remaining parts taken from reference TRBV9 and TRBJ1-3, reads DSGVTQTPKHLITATGQRVTLRCSPRSGDLSVYWYQQSLDQGLQFLIQYYNGEERAKGNILERFSAQQFPDLHSELNLSSLELGDSALYFCASSGRPGDSENTIYFGEGSWLTVV.

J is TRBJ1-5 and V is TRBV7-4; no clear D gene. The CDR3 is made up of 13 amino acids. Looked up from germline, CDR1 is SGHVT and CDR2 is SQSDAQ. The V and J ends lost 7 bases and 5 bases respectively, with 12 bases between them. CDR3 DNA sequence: TGTGCCAGCAAGTTGGGGAGGGATCAGCCCCAGCATTTT. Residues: CASKLGRDQPQHF. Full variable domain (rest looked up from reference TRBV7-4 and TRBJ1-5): GAGVSQSPRYKVAKRGRDVALRCDSISGHVTLYWYRQTLGQGSEVLTYSQSDAQRDKSGRPSGRFSAERPERSVSTLKIQRTEQGDSAVYLCASKLGRDQPQHFGDGTRLSIL.

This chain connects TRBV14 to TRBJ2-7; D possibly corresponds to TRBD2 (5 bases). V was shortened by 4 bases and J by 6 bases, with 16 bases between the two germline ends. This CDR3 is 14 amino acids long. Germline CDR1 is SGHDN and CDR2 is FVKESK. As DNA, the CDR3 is TGTGCCAGCAGCCTCGCCGGGCCGGGAAGCGAGCAGTACTTC. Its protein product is CASSLAGPGSEQYF. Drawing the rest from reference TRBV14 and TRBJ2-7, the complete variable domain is EAGVTQFPSHSVIEKGQTVTLRCDPISGHDNLYWYRRVMGKEIKFLLHFVKESKQDESGMPNNRFLAERTGGTYSTLKVQPAELEDSGVYFCASSLAGPGSEQYFGPGTRLTVT.

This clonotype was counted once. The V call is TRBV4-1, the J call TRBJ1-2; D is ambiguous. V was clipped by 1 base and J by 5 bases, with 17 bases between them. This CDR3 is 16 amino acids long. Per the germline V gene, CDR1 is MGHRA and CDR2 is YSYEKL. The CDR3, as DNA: TGCGCCAGCAGCCAAGTGGGCGGTACGAGGGAATATGGCTACACCTTC. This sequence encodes CASSQVGGTREYGYTF.

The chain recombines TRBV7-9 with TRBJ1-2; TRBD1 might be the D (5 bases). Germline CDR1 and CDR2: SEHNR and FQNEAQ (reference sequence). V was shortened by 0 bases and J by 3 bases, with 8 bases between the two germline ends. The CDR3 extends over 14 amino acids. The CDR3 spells CASSLATDYYGYTF. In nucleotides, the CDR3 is TGTGCCAGCAGCTTAGCGACAGACTACTATGGCTACACCTTC.